This entry describes one T cell receptor (beta chain). Antigen unknown. V shed 3 bases, J shed 5 bases, and the junction held 11 bases outside the gene matches. Germline values: CDR1 ENHRY, CDR2 SYGVKD. The CDR3 extends over 16 amino acids. TCRdb's copy holds only in-frame clones and misses some; the assay was immunoSEQ multiplex PCR. The sample holds a few hundred thousand clones, 85% to 95% seen once. The sample is drawn from a study of T cell responses to AZD1222 COVID-19 vaccine. Study conclusions and caveats: The study reported that nearly half of spike-specific TCRs target unmutated variant regions.

The chain uses TRBV10-3 and TRBJ2-5; TRBD2 aligns across 8 bases. The receptor was derived from an adult in good health. Sequenced here: peripheral blood, sampled on day 0 of AZD1222 vaccination. The CDR3 DNA reads as TGTGCCATCAGTGATGAGAGGACTAGCACCAGGGAGACCCAGTACTTC. It specifies CAISDERTSTRETQYF.